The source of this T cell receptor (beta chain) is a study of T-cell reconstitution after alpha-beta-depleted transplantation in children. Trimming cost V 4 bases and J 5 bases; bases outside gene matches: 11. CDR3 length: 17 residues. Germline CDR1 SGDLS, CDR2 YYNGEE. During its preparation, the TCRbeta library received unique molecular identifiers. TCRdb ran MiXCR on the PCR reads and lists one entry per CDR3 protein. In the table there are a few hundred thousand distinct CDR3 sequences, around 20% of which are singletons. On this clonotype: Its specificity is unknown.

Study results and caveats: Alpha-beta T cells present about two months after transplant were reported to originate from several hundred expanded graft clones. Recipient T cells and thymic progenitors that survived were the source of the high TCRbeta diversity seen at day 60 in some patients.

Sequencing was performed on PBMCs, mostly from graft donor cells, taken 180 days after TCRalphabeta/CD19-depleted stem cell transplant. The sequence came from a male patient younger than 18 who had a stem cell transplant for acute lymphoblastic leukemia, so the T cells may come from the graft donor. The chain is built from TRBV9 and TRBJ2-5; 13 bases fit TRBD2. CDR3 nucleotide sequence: TGTGCCAGCAGCACCGGGACTAGCGGGGCCCTGGGTGAGACCCAGTACTTC. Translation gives CASSTGTSGALGETQYF.